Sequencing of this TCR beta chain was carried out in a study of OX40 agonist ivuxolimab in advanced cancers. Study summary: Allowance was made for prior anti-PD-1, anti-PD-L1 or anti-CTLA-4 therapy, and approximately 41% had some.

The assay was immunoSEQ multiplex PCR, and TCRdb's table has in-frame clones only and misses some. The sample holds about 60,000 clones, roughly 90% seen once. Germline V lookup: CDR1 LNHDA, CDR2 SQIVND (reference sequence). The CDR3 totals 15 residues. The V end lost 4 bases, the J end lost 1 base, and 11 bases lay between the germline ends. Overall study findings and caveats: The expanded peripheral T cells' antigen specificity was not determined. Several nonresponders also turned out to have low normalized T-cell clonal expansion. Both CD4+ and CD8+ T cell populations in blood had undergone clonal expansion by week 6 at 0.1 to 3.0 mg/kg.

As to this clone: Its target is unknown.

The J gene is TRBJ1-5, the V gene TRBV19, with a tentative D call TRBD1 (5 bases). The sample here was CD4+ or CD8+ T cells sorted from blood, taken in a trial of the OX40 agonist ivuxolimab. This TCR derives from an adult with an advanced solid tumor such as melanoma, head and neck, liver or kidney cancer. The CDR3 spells CASSRDPWSNQPQHF. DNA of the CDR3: TGTGCCAGTAGTAGGGACCCATGGAGCAATCAGCCCCAGCATTTT.